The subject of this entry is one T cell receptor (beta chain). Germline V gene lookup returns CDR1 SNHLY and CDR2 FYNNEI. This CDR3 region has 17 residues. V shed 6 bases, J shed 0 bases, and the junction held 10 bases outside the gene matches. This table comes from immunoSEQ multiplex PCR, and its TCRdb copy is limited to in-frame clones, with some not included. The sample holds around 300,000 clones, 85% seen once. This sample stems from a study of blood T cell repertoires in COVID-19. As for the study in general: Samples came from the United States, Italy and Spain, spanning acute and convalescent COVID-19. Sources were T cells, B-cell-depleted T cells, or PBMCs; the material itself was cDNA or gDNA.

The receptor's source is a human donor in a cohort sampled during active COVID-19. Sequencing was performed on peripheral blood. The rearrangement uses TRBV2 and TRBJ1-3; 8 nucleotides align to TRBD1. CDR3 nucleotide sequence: TGTGCCAGCAGACCGTGGACAGGGATAAACTCTGGAAACACCATATATTTT. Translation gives CASRPWTGINSGNTIYF.